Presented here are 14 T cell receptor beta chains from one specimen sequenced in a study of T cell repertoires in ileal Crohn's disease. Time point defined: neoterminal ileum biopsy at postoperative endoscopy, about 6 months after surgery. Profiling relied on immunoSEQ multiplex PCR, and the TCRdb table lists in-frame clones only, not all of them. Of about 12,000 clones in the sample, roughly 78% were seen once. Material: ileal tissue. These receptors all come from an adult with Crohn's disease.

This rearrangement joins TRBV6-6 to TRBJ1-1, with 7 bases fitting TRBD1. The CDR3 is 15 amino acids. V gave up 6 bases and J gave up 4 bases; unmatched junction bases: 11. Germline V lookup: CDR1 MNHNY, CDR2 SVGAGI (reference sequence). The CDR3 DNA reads TGTGCCAGCAGCCCCAACCGACAGGGAGGCACTGAAGCTTTCTTT. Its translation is CASSPNRQGGTEAFF.

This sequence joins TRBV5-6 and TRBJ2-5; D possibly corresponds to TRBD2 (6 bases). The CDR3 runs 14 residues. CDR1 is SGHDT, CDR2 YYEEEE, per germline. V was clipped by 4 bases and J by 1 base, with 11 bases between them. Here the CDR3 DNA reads TGTGCCAGCAGCGCCCGGGACTTCCAAGAGACCCAGTACTTC. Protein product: CASSARDFQETQYF.

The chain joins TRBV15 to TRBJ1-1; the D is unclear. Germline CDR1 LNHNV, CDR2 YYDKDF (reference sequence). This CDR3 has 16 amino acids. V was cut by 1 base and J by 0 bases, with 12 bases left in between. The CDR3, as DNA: TGTGCCACCAGCAGAGGAGGGAACCTAATGAACACTGAAGCTTTCTTT. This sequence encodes CATSRGGNLMNTEAFF.

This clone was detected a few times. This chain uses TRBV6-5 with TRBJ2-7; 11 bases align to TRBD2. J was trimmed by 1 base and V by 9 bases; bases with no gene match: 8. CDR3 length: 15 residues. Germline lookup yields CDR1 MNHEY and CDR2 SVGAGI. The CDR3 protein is CASKPGTSGSYEQYF. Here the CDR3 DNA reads TGTGCCAGTAAACCTGGGACTAGCGGTTCCTACGAGCAGTACTTC.

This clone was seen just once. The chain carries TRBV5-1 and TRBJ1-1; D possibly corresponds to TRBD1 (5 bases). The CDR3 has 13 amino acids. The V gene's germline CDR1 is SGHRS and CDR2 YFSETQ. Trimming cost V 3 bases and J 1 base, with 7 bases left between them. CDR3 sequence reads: CASSWGQNTEAFF. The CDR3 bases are TGCGCCAGCAGCTGGGGCCAGAACACTGAAGCTTTCTTT.

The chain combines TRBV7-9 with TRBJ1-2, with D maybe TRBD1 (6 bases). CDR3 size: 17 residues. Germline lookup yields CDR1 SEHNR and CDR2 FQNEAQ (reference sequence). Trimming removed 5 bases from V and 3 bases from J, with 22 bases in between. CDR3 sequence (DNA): TGTGCCAGCAGCAGGCCCTTGGTAAGGGGGAATGACTATGGCTACACCTTC. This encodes CASSRPLVRGNDYGYTF.

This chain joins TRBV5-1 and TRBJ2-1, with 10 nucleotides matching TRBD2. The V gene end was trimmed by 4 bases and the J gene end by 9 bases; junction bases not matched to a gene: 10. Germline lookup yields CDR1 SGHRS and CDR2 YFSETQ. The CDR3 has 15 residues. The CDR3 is CASSLAGDRIVEQFF. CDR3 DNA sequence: TGCGCCAGCAGCCTAGCGGGAGATAGGATTGTTGAGCAGTTCTTC. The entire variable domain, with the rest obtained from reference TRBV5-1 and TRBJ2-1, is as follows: KAGVTQTPRYLIKTRGQQVTLSCSPISGHRSVSWYQQTPGQGLQFLFEYFSETQRNKGNFPGRFSGRQFSNSRSEMNVSTLELGDSALYLCASSLAGDRIVEQFFGPGTRLTVL.

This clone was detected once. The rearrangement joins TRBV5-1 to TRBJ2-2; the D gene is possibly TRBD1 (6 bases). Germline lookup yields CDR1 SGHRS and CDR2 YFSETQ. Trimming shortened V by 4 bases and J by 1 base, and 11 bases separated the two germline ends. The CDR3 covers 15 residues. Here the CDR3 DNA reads TGCGCCAGCAGCCCCCAGACAGGGAACACCGGGGAGCTGTTTTTT. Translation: CASSPQTGNTGELFF.

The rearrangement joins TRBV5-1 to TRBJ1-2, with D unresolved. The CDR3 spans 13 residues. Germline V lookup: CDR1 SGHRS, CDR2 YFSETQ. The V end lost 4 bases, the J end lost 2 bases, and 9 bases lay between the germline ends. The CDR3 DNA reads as TGCGCCAGCAGCGGTTTAGAGAACTATGGCTACACCTTC. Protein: CASSGLENYGYTF. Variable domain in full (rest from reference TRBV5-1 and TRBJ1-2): KAGVTQTPRYLIKTRGQQVTLSCSPISGHRSVSWYQQTPGQGLQFLFEYFSETQRNKGNFPGRFSGRQFSNSRSEMNVSTLELGDSALYLCASSGLENYGYTFGSGTRLTVV.

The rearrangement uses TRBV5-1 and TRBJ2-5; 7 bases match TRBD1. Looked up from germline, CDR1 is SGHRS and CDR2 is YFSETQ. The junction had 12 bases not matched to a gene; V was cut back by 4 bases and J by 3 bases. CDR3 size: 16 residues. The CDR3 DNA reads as TGCGCCAGCAGCCCCGTGATGGAGACAGGGAAAGAGACCCAGTACTTC. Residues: CASSPVMETGKETQYF.

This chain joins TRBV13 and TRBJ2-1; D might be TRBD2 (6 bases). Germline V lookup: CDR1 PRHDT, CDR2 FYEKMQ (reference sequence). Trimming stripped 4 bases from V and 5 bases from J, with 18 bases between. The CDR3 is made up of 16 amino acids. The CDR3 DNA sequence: TGTGCCAGCAGCTATCGAGAAGGAGGGATCCACAATGAGCAGTTCTTC. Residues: CASSYREGGIHNEQFF.

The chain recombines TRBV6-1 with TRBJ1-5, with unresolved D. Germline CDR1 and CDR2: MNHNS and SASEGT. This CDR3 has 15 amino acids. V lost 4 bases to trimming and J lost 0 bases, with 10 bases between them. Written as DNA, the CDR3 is TGTGCCAGCAGTGCGTCAGGATATAGCAATCAGCCCCAGCATTTT. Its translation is CASSASGYSNQPQHF.

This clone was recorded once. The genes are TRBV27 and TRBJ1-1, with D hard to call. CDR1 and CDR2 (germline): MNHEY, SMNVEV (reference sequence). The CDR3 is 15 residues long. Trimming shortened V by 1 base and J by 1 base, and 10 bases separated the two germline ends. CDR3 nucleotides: TGTGCCAGCAGTTTATATCCCACAGCGAACACTGAAGCTTTCTTT. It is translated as CASSLYPTANTEAFF.

CDR3 bases: TGTGCCAGCAGTGAGGGAGAGTATAGCAATCAGCCCCAGCATTTT. Protein product: CASSEGEYSNQPQHF. J is TRBJ1-5 and V is TRBV6-1; D gene uncertain. This CDR3 comprises 15 residues. Germline V lookup: CDR1 MNHNS, CDR2 SASEGT. V lost 3 bases and J 0 bases, leaving 9 bases between the germline ends.